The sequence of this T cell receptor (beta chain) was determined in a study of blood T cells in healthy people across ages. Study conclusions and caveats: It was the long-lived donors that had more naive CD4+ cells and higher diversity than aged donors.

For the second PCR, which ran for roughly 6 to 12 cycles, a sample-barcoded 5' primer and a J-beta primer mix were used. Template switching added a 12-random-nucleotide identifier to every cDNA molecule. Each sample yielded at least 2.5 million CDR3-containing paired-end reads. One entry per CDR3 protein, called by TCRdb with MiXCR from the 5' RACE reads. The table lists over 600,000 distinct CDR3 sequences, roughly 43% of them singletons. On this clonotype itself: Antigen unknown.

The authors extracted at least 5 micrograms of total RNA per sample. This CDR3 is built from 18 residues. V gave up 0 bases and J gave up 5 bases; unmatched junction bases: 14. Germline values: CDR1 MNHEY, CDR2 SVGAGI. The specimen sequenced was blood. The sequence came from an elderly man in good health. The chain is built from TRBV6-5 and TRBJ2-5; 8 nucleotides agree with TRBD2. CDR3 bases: TGTGCCAGCAGTTACTCGACACTAGCGGAGCCAAAAGCGGAGACCCAGTACTTC. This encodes CASSYSTLAEPKAETQYF.